This TCR beta chain was sequenced for a study of chemoradiotherapy in HPV16-positive cancers. Generated by immunoSEQ multiplex PCR, the TCRdb table keeps only in-frame clones and is missing some. Found here are approximately 9,000 clones, 70% of them singletons; the top ten hold 10%. The CDR3 spans 14 residues. CDR1 is SGHKS, CDR2 YYEKEE, per germline (reference sequence). J was trimmed by 1 base and V by 4 bases; bases with no gene match: 4. The chain employs TRBV5-5 and TRBJ1-1; 7 nucleotides line up with TRBD1. The sequencing used tumor tissue, collected from a patient who underwent chemoradiotherapy. The TCR comes from a human donor with HPV-associated anogenital cancer. For the CDR3, the DNA is TGTGCCAGCAGCCGGACAGGTCAGAACACTGAAGCTTTCTTT. As protein: CASSRTGQNTEAFF.